These T cell receptor beta chains were read from a single sample in a study of Ad26.COV2.S vaccination and SARS-CoV-2 variants. The repertoire was sequenced with immunoSEQ multiplex PCR; TCRdb's copy has only in-frame clones and lacks some. The sample lists hundreds of thousands of clones, over 75% occurring once. This sample comprised peripheral blood, obtained in a trial of Ad26.COV2.S vaccine versus placebo. All receptors derive from a person aged 18-65 years who received the Ad26.COV2.S COVID-19 vaccine or a placebo. Both conserved end residues are trimmed from each CDR3.

j_gene | v_gene | CDR3aa
TRBJ2-1 | TRBV7-3 | ASSADRRAGGNEQF
TRBJ1-1 | TRBV7-9 | ASSLVGTLSTEAF
TRBJ2-7 | TRBV20-1 | SASGTGISQGSLYEQY
TRBJ2-1 | TRBV5-1 | ASSLVTSSYNEQF
TRBJ1-1 | TRBV14 | ASSKRPGTVKRDTEAF
TRBJ2-4 | TRBV27 | ASSLVSSGAKNIQY
TRBJ1-1 | TRBV11-2 | ASSSLRDREAF
TRBJ2-1 | TRBV24-1 | ATSLEHNEQF
TRBJ2-2 | TRBV6-6 | ASSRTPGQGATGELF
TRBJ2-3 | TRBV7-9 | ASSSGGGSTDTQY
TRBJ2-1 | TRBV7-3 | ASSLSPTSGSNEQF
TRBJ2-7 | TRBV7-9 | ASRSDPTYEQY
TRBJ2-5 | TRBV12-5 | ASGPGLAGVETQY
TRBJ2-1 | TRBV5-1 | ASSTDYNEQF
TRBJ2-7 | TRBV27 | ASSLFLQGATYEQY
TRBJ2-1 | TRBV28 | ASSSGNSGRAEQF
TRBJ2-7 | TRBV11-2 | ASSRGHVAYEQY
TRBJ2-2 | TRBV4-2 | ASSQSLSTPAGELF
TRBJ1-5 | TRBV4-3 | ASSQDRGPQH
TRBJ2-1 | TRBV7-6 | ASSVTRLASEQF
TRBJ2-1 | TRBV5-5 | ASSPGTSWNEQF
TRBJ2-2 | TRBV13 | ASSLSVPGELF
TRBJ1-1 | TRBV27 | ASSLSIGGNTEAF
TRBJ2-3 | TRBV5-1 | ASSLPTDTQY
TRBJ1-4 | TRBV5-1 | ASSFSPGSNNEKLF
TRBJ2-3 | TRBV5-1 | ASSGTSGKETQY
TRBJ1-4 | TRBV7-9 | ASSLLDRPNEKLF
TRBJ1-6 | TRBV6-4 | ASSAGSNSPLH
TRBJ2-3 | TRBV28 | ASSSVPQRSTDTQY
TRBJ2-7 | TRBV7-9 | ASSSLGQGAVSYEQY
TRBJ2-1 | TRBV16 | ASSQFGTSGNEQF
TRBJ1-2 | TRBV28 | ASREQGASTSNYGYT
TRBJ2-7 | TRBV5-1 | ASSFRNVLRDEQY
TRBJ2-1 | TRBV5-1 | ASSLGTSGKGEQF
TRBJ2-1 | TRBV7-9 | ASSQRVSSYNEQF
TRBJ2-2 | TRBV27 | ASSLGTGELF
TRBJ2-5 | TRBV2 | ASSELQETQY
TRBJ2-7 | TRBV19 | ASSIVWGQLSYEQY
TRBJ2-7 | TRBV10-3 | AISEPGQVTSYEQY
TRBJ2-7 | TRBV19 | ASSIAWDYEQY
TRBJ2-1 | TRBV4-1 | ASSQVISGSSYNEQF
TRBJ2-3 | TRBV10-2 | ASSERAGGPVDTQY
TRBJ1-1 | TRBV19 | ASSIEGLNTEAF
TRBJ1-2 | TRBV19 | ASKVGQGSGYGYT
TRBJ1-6 | TRBV30 | AWSVRTEDSPLH
TRBJ1-5 | TRBV6-5 | ASSYSGSNQPQH
TRBJ1-3 | TRBV23-1 | ASSPPPTVSGNTIY
TRBJ1-3 | TRBV2 | ASRRGPGNTIY
TRBJ1-2 | TRBV2 | ASNRQGAAGYT
TRBJ2-7 | TRBV4-1 | ASSRVGARDEQY
TRBJ1-1 | TRBV6-1 | ASSEGEGGTAF
TRBJ1-2 | TRBV9 | ASSVGAEANYGYT